Presented here are 27 T cell receptor beta chains from one specimen sequenced in a study of cytomegalovirus exposure and HLA in healthy donors. With 60 Vbeta and 13 Jbeta primers, the PCR was carried out. Clones were read by immunoSEQ multiplex PCR, and TCRdb kept only the in-frame ones, dropping some. The data contain roughly 160,000 clones, about 65% of them singletons. The specimen was PBMCs. These receptors all stem from a woman in her twenties or thirties in good health and CMV-seronegative.

V usage is TRBV28 and J usage is TRBJ1-2; D perhaps matches TRBD1 (5 bases). The CDR3 contains 13 residues. Trimming removed 7 bases from V and 4 bases from J, with 13 bases in between. Per germline, CDR1 MDHEN and CDR2 SYDVKM. In nucleotides, the CDR3 is TGTGCCAGCACTGACAGCACAATCTATGGCTACACCTTC. Protein product: CASTDSTIYGYTF.

This clone has just a few counts. This chain connects TRBV5-1 to TRBJ2-5; 8 bases match TRBD1. V lost 4 bases and J lost 1; bases outside the gene matches: 6. This CDR3 contains 15 residues. The germline V gene encodes CDR1 SGHRS and CDR2 YFSETQ. The DNA of the CDR3 is TGCGCCAGCAGCACCTCGGACAGGGCCCAAGAGACCCAGTACTTC. Its translation: CASSTSDRAQETQYF.

This clone has only one observation. J is TRBJ2-3 and V is TRBV19; a weak D match, TRBD2 (6 bases). Germline V lookup: CDR1 LNHDA, CDR2 SQIVND (reference sequence). V lost 6 bases to trimming and J lost 5 bases, with 18 bases between them. The CDR3 extends over 15 amino acids. In DNA form, the CDR3 reads TGTGCCAGTAGCCCCGGGCGGGGTGGGTTAGATACGCAGTATTTT. Amino acids: CASSPGRGGLDTQYF.

This chain connects TRBV28 to TRBJ2-2; D perhaps matches TRBD1 (5 bases). The CDR3 loop spans 16 amino acids. Trimming pared 2 bases from V and 2 bases from J, leaving 12 bases between. The V gene's germline CDR1 is MDHEN and CDR2 SYDVKM. CDR3 nucleotide sequence: TGTGCCAGCAGTTTACGGGCAGGGATTAACACCGGGGAGCTGTTTTTT. Residues: CASSLRAGINTGELFF.

This rearrangement joins TRBV30 to TRBJ2-1; 7 nucleotides align to TRBD2. In germline, CDR1 is GTSNPN, CDR2 SVGIG (reference sequence). This CDR3 has 13 residues. V lost 0 bases and J lost 9; bases outside the gene matches: 5. The CDR3: CAWSVLAAFEQFF. The DNA for the CDR3 is TGTGCCTGGAGTGTGCTAGCGGCGTTTGAGCAGTTCTTC.

The chain couples TRBV4-3 to TRBJ1-4, with D possibly matching TRBD1 (6 bases). The CDR3 is 16 amino acids. Trimming cost V 1 base and J 2 bases, with 11 bases left between them. The germline V gene encodes CDR1 LGHNA and CDR2 YSLEER. CDR3 bases: TGCGCCAGCAGCCAAGTTCACGGACAGACTAATGAAAAACTGTTTTTT. This codes for CASSQVHGQTNEKLFF.

The V gene is TRBV7-9, the J gene TRBJ2-3; the match to TRBD2 covers 14 bases. CDR3 length: 18 residues. The V and J ends lost 7 bases and 0 bases, in that order; junction bases with no gene match: 9. Germline V gene sequence: CDR1 SEHNR, CDR2 FQNEAQ (reference sequence). DNA of the CDR3: TGTGCCAGCAAGGGACTAGCGGGGGCAGGGACGAGCACAGATACGCAGTATTTT. It encodes CASKGLAGAGTSTDTQYF.

This clone has a single count. V gene TRBV7-9 combines with J gene TRBJ1-1, with D perhaps TRBD1 (5 bases). Trimming pared 4 bases from V and 4 bases from J, leaving 16 bases between. The CDR3 consists of 15 residues. Germline V gives CDR1 SEHNR, CDR2 FQNEAQ (reference sequence). The CDR3 here is CASSSPGVGGTEAFF. In nucleotides, the CDR3 is TGTGCCAGCAGCTCCCCGGGGGTTGGGGGCACTGAAGCTTTCTTT.

This chain uses TRBV6-4 with TRBJ2-1, with 7 bases identical to TRBD2. The CDR3 is 13 amino acids. CDR1 and CDR2 from the germline V gene are MRHNA and SNTAGT. V lost 6 bases to trimming and J lost 7 bases; unmatched junction nucleotides: 6. The CDR3 DNA sequence: TGTGCCAGCAGCTCTGGGGGGGTTAATGAGCAGTTCTTC. Protein product: CASSSGGVNEQFF.

Note on this clone: The junction and the germline gene differ at one end; a read error may be behind it. The J gene is TRBJ2-5, the V gene TRBV7-2, with 10 bases that match TRBD2. The CDR3 runs to 15 residues. CDR1 is SGHTA, CDR2 FQGNSA, per germline. The CDR3 loop is CASSLAGDTEETQYF. Written as DNA, the CDR3 is TGTGCCAGCAGCCTAGCGGGGGACACCGAAGAGACCCAGTACTTC.

This clone has only a few counts. The V and J genes are TRBV6-1 and TRBJ2-2; TRBD1 matches 7 bases. CDR3 length equals 15 residues. The ends lost 6 bases at V and 0 bases at J; junction bases unmatched: 4. CDR1 and CDR2 from the germline V gene are MNHNS and SASEGT. CDR3 DNA sequence: TGTGCCAGCAGGCGGACAGGTTCGAACACCGGGGAGCTGTTTTTT. It is translated as CASRRTGSNTGELFF.

V gene TRBV7-2 combines with J gene TRBJ2-5, with TRBD1 matching over 10 bases. Germline loops: CDR1 SGHTA, CDR2 FQGNSA. Trimming took 1 base from V and 0 from J; bases not matched to a gene: 8. The length of the CDR3 is 18 residues. Here the CDR3 DNA reads TGTGCCAGCAGCTTAGAAGGGGGGGACAGGGGCTACCAAGAGACCCAGTACTTC. Translated: CASSLEGGDRGYQETQYF. The full variable domain, completed using reference TRBV7-2 and TRBJ2-5, is GAGVSQSPSNKVTEKGKDVELRCDPISGHTALYWYRQSLGQGLEFLIYFQGNSAPDKSGLPSDRFSAERTGGSVSTLTIQRTQQEDSAVYLCASSLEGGDRGYQETQYFGPGTRLLVL.

This clone has just one count. The chain employs TRBV5-1 and TRBJ2-1; TRBD2 agrees at 8 bases. Germline lookup yields CDR1 SGHRS and CDR2 YFSETQ. This CDR3 has 16 amino acids. The V gene end was trimmed by 0 bases and the J gene end by 7 bases; junction bases not matched to a gene: 9. CDR3 loop: CASSLVGAGGQNEQFF. Written as DNA, the CDR3 is TGCGCCAGCAGCTTGGTAGGTGCGGGAGGTCAAAATGAGCAGTTCTTC.

The chain is built from TRBV6-5 and TRBJ1-1; D might be TRBD1 (5 bases). The CDR3 runs to 13 residues. The V end lost 7 bases, the J end lost 1 base, and 10 bases lay between the germline ends. Germline values: CDR1 MNHEY, CDR2 SVGAGI. For the CDR3, the DNA is TGTGCCAGCACCCAGGACACGAACACTGAAGCTTTCTTT. It encodes CASTQDTNTEAFF.

The CDR3 DNA is TGCGCCAGCAGCCAAGATCGGAGCTACGAGCAGTACTTC. It translates to CASSQDRSYEQYF. The rearrangement joins TRBV4-3 to TRBJ2-7, with no clear D. Germline V gene sequence: CDR1 LGHNA, CDR2 YSLEER. The CDR3 spans 13 residues. Trimming cost V 0 bases and J 3 bases, with 6 bases left between them.

V gene TRBV6-5 combines with J gene TRBJ2-1, with a possible D match to TRBD2 (5 bases). Germline CDR1 reads MNHEY; CDR2 reads SVGAGI. The CDR3 has 10 residues. Trimming left V 6 bases short and J 9 bases short, with 6 bases between. CDR3 nucleotide sequence: TGTGCCAGCAGGGGGAGTGAGCAGTTCTTC. This sequence encodes CASRGSEQFF.

The gene calls are TRBV4-1 and TRBJ2-1, with 9 bases identical to TRBD2. V gave up 0 bases and J gave up 0 bases; unmatched junction bases: 9. The CDR3 spans 19 residues. CDR1 is MGHRA, CDR2 YSYEKL, per germline. DNA of the CDR3: TGCGCCAGCAGCCAAGATTTAGTACTAGCGGGCTTCTCCTACAATGAGCAGTTCTTC. Its translation: CASSQDLVLAGFSYNEQFF.

The V and J genes are TRBV9 and TRBJ2-1; D may be TRBD2 (5 bases). Between the trimmed V and J ends, which lost 3 bases and 1 base, there was a span of 8 bases. The CDR3 has 14 residues. Germline CDR1 is SGDLS and CDR2 is YYNGEE. In DNA, the CDR3 is TGTGCCAGCAGCGAACTAGGTTCCTACAATGAGCAGTTCTTC. This sequence encodes CASSELGSYNEQFF.

The chain is built from TRBV19 and TRBJ2-3; 7 bases are shared with TRBD2. The CDR3 sequence is 14 residues long. Losses at the gene ends were 4 bases for V and 5 bases for J; bases not matched to a gene: 6. Germline V gene data show CDR1 as LNHDA and CDR2 as SQIVND (reference sequence). CDR3 sequence reads: CASSNVGGKDTQYF. DNA of the CDR3: TGTGCCAGTAGTAACGTGGGAGGGAAAGATACGCAGTATTTT.

This clone was seen a few times. V usage is TRBV9 and J usage is TRBJ1-1; D unresolved. V gave up 2 bases and J gave up 0 bases, with 5 bases separating them. Germline loops: CDR1 SGDLS, CDR2 YYNGEE. This CDR3 region has 13 residues. This CDR3 is CASSVNMNTEAFF. DNA of the CDR3: TGTGCCAGCAGCGTCAACATGAACACTGAAGCTTTCTTT.

The genes are TRBV5-1 and TRBJ1-3; weak D call: TRBD1 (6 bases). CDR1 is SGHRS, CDR2 YFSETQ, per germline. The CDR3 consists of 17 residues. Trimming shortened V by 0 bases and J by 0 bases, and 13 bases separated the two germline ends. For the CDR3, the DNA is TGCGCCAGCAGCTTGGTTCCAGGGGAACTCTCTGGAAACACCATATATTTT. Translated: CASSLVPGELSGNTIYF.

The V and J genes are TRBV7-2 and TRBJ2-5; 10 nucleotides agree with TRBD2. The CDR3 runs 14 residues. Germline CDR1 reads SGHTA; CDR2 reads FQGNSA. Germline trimming cut 5 bases from V and 4 bases from J; bases unmatched to any gene: 4. The CDR3 loop reads CASSQRLAGETQYF. The CDR3 coding sequence is TGTGCCAGCAGCCAACGACTAGCGGGAGAGACCCAGTACTTC.

This clone was observed a handful of times. The rearrangement uses TRBV30 and TRBJ1-4, with 8 bases lining up with TRBD1. This CDR3 contains 13 residues. CDR1 is GTSNPN, CDR2 SVGIG, per germline (reference sequence). With 1 base clipped from V and 7 bases from J, the junction kept 2 bases outside the gene matches. CDR3 region: CAWSAGGPEKLFF. In DNA, the CDR3 is TGTGCCTGGAGTGCAGGGGGCCCTGAAAAACTGTTTTTT. The full variable domain, its missing parts supplied by reference TRBV30 and TRBJ1-4, is SQTIHQWPATLVQPVGSPLSLECTVEGTSNPNLYWYRQAAGRGLQLLFYSVGIGQISSEVPQNLSASRPQDRQFILSSKKLLLSDSGFYLCAWSAGGPEKLFFGSGTQLSVL.

This chain links TRBV29-1 with TRBJ2-5; a weak D match, TRBD1 (5 bases). The assigned J gene may be wrong: the sequence end matches TRBJ2-7 better. Germline-derived CDR1 and CDR2 are SQVTM and ANQGSEA. The CDR3 extends over 11 amino acids. The CDR3 is CSIRVSYEQYF. DNA of the CDR3: TGCAGCATCAGGGTTTCCTACGAGCAGTACTTC.

A few counts support this clone. The genes are TRBV13 and TRBJ1-6, with D tentatively TRBD1 (5 bases). The germline V and J ends were trimmed by 1 base and 8 bases, with 6 bases remaining between them. The CDR3 sequence is 13 residues long. Germline V lookup: CDR1 PRHDT, CDR2 FYEKMQ (reference sequence). CDR3 protein: CASSLEGDSPLHF. The CDR3, as DNA: TGTGCCAGCAGCTTAGAAGGGGATTCACCCCTCCACTTT.

The gene calls are TRBV7-2 and TRBJ1-1; tentatively, D is TRBD1 (5 bases). This CDR3 has 13 amino acids. V was pared by 4 bases and J by 0 bases, with 6 bases between. Per germline, CDR1 SGHTA and CDR2 FQGNSA. Here the CDR3 reads CASSSTVNTEAFF. The CDR3 region has the DNA TGTGCCAGCAGCTCGACAGTGAACACTGAAGCTTTCTTT. Full variable domain (rest looked up from reference TRBV7-2 and TRBJ1-1): GAGVSQSPSNKVTEKGKDVELRCDPISGHTALYWYRQSLGQGLEFLIYFQGNSAPDKSGLPSDRFSAERTGGSVSTLTIQRTQQEDSAVYLCASSSTVNTEAFFGQGTRLTVV.

This clone showed up just a few times. The chain employs TRBV5-5 and TRBJ2-6; 10 bases match TRBD1. Unmatched junction bases numbered 9, after V lost 0 bases and J lost 3 bases. CDR1 is SGHKS and CDR2 is YYEKEE in the germline V gene (reference sequence). The CDR3 extends over 19 amino acids. As DNA, the CDR3 is TGTGCCAGCAGCTTGGCCCCGACAGGGGGCGCGAGTGGGGCCAACGTCCTGACTTTC. This codes for CASSLAPTGGASGANVLTF.